The clone carrying this TCR beta chain was recorded a few times. These data come from a study of T-cell reconstitution after alpha-beta-depleted transplantation in children. Germline V lookup: CDR1 SGHRS, CDR2 YFSETQ. The V gene lost 6 bases and the J gene lost 3 bases, with 16 bases spanning the gap. The CDR3 is 15 amino acids. Library preparation (for TCRbeta) was performed with unique molecular identifiers. Using its own MiXCR run on the PCR reads, TCRdb lists one record per CDR3 protein. The table shows some 220,000 distinct CDR3 sequences, with 8.5% to 10% occurring only once. The specimen was PBMCs from the stem cell graft donor, collected from the stem cell graft. This receptor was obtained from a human donor who donated a stem cell graft to a child with acute lymphoblastic leukemia. This chain links TRBV5-1 with TRBJ1-5; tentatively, D is TRBD1 (5 bases). In DNA, the CDR3 is TGCGCCAGCACCCTAGGGACCGGAGACAATCAGCCCCAGCATTTT. This codes for CASTLGTGDNQPQHF.